What follows describes a single TCR beta chain. As handled by the study authors: Estimates of nucleated cell counts were drawn from the amplification of reference gene primers. The data were produced by immunoSEQ multiplex PCR, yet TCRdb's version contains in-frame clones alone and is incomplete. The D gene and trimming were derived from the DNA, and the V and J assignments and clone size from that table. The data show 450,000 to 500,000 clones, 87% seen once. The data originate from a study of blood T cell repertoires in COVID-19. Study as a whole: T cells, B-cell-depleted T cells, or PBMCs supplied cDNA or gDNA.

This CDR3 contains 15 residues. Sequencing used PBMCs or T cells enriched from blood (not recorded which). The genes are TRBV21-1 and TRBJ1-5. TRBV21-1 is flagged as a pseudogene. The clonotype was recovered from a woman aged 18-30 years who had recovered from COVID-19. The CDR3, as DNA: TGTGCCAGCAGCAAAGTAGAGGGAAGCAATCAGCCCCAGCATTTT. Translating gives CASSKVEGSNQPQHF.